Sequencing of this TCR beta chain was carried out in a study of T cells in Graves' hyperthyroidism and ophthalmopathy. Study summary: Peripheral blood sampling occurred at initial diagnosis, before any treatment.

Template material for amplifying TCR beta CDR3 regions consisted of RNA transcripts. First-round RT-PCR with HTBI primers amplified the TCR CDR3 region. TCRdb re-called the multiplex PCR reads with MiXCR, one entry per CDR3 protein. The table lists about 480,000 distinct CDR3 sequences, around 15% of them singletons, with around a sixth in the top ten. This clonotype showed up many times. Sample: blood. This TCR was recovered from a woman between 18 and 30 years old with Graves' hyperthyroidism.

CDR3 sequence reads: CASSRVALVTDTQYF. In DNA form, the CDR3 reads TGTGCCAGCAGCCGGGTCGCTTTAGTCACAGATACGCAGTATTTT. The chain is built from TRBV11-2 and TRBJ2-3, with D uncertain. The germline CDR1 and CDR2 sequences are SGHAT and FQNNGV. The CDR3 is made up of 15 amino acids. V was shortened by 5 bases and J by 2 bases, with 14 bases between the two germline ends. The variable domain in full, completed from reference TRBV11-2 and TRBJ2-3, reads EAGVAQSPRYKIIEKRQSVAFWCNPISGHATLYWYQQILGQGPKLLIQFQNNGVVDDSQLPKDRFSAERLKGVDSTLKIQPAKLEDSAVYLCASSRVALVTDTQYFGPGTRLTVL.